This TCR beta chain was documented in a study of regulatory T cells in long-lasting Graves disease. This clonotype has ten or more counts. As for time point: newly diagnosed GD, antithyroid drugs for less than 3 months. RNA extracted from PBMCs served as the sequencing template. V was trimmed by 3 bases and J by 2 bases, leaving 8 bases between them. The CDR3 extends over 15 amino acids. Germline CDR1 and CDR2: MDHEN and SYDVKM. Sequencing libraries for TCR beta were prepared with iRepertoire HTBI primers and Arm-PCR of CDR3 regions. TCRdb fed the multiplex PCR reads into MiXCR, producing one record per CDR3 protein. The sample lists roughly 410,000 distinct CDR3 sequences, 15% occurring once. The same sample was also used in a study of T cells in Graves' hyperthyroidism and ophthalmopathy.

This chain connects TRBV28 to TRBJ2-6, with D perhaps matching TRBD1 (6 bases). The TCR comes from a woman aged 40 to 50 with Graves disease. The specimen comprised peripheral blood mononuclear cells (PBMCs), sampled at new diagnosis, from a patient treated with antithyroid drugs. CDR3 DNA: TGTGCCAGCAGTTTGGGGGCGACTGGGGCCAACGTCCTGACTTTC. As protein: CASSLGATGANVLTF.